A single sample gave rise to the 7 T cell receptor beta chains below, sequenced in a study of blood T cell repertoires in COVID-19. Libraries were prepared by immunoSEQ multiplex PCR; TCRdb keeps only in-frame clonotypes and omits some of them. The sample has 160,000 or so clones, approximately 81% seen once. Sample: PBMCs or T cells enriched from blood (not recorded which). The receptors derive from a woman aged 40 to 50 with acute COVID-19.

This clone came up many times. The chain employs TRBV6-5 and TRBJ2-3; tentative D call: TRBD1 (6 bases). The CDR3 has 15 residues. V was trimmed by 3 bases and J by 7 bases, leaving 17 bases between them. The germline V gene has CDR1 MNHEY and CDR2 SVGAGI. The CDR3 spells CASSYGGTRGNTQYF. CDR3 sequence (DNA): TGTGCCAGCAGTTATGGTGGGACACGCGGAAATACGCAGTATTTT.

This clone was detected only once. The chain is built from TRBV9 and TRBJ2-1; D is possibly TRBD1 (6 bases). The CDR3 length is 14 residues. CDR1 and CDR2 (germline): SGDLS, YYNGEE. V was clipped by 3 bases and J by 6 bases, with 13 bases between them. The CDR3 nucleotides read TGTGCCAGCAGCGCCACCTTAGGGGGCAATGAGCAGTTCTTC. Protein product: CASSATLGGNEQFF.

V and J are TRBV9 and TRBJ1-5; 9 bases are shared with TRBD1. With V trimmed by 0 bases and J by 7 bases, 5 bases remained unmatched. The CDR3 is 15 residues long. Germline CDR1 is SGDLS and CDR2 is YYNGEE. The DNA of the CDR3 is TGTGCCAGCAGCGTAGGACAGGGGGTCGACCAGCCCCAGCATTTT. Translating it yields CASSVGQGVDQPQHF. Full variable domain (outside the CDR3, taken from reference TRBV9 and TRBJ1-5): DSGVTQTPKHLITATGQRVTLRCSPRSGDLSVYWYQQSLDQGLQFLIQYYNGEERAKGNILERFSAQQFPDLHSELNLSSLELGDSALYFCASSVGQGVDQPQHFGDGTRLSIL.

V gene TRBV14 combines with J gene TRBJ2-3; no definite D call. Germline CDR1 and CDR2: SGHDN and FVKESK. The CDR3 covers 13 residues. The V gene lost 7 bases and the J gene lost 3 bases, with 11 bases spanning the gap. Written as DNA, the CDR3 is TGTGCCAGCAATGGGCTAATGACAGATACGCAGTATTTT. The encoded protein is CASNGLMTDTQYF. Using reference TRBV14 and TRBJ2-3 for the parts outside the CDR3, the full variable domain is EAGVTQFPSHSVIEKGQTVTLRCDPISGHDNLYWYRRVMGKEIKFLLHFVKESKQDESGMPNNRFLAERTGGTYSTLKVQPAELEDSGVYFCASNGLMTDTQYFGPGTRLTVL.

This sequence joins TRBV6-5 and TRBJ2-2; D might be TRBD1 (5 bases). Trimming stripped 0 bases from V and 6 bases from J, with 14 bases between. The CDR3 has 16 residues. Germline values: CDR1 MNHEY, CDR2 SVGAGI. The CDR3, as DNA: TGTGCCAGCAGTTACTCGAGGAGTGCAGGGCCCGGGGAGCTGTTTTTT. The encoded protein is CASSYSRSAGPGELFF.

In its sample, this clone was seen a few times. J is TRBJ1-4 and V is TRBV4-1; D uncertain. Germline lookup yields CDR1 MGHRA and CDR2 YSYEKL. The length of the CDR3 is 17 residues. The germline V and J ends were trimmed by 1 base and 3 bases, with 15 bases remaining between them. DNA for the CDR3: TGCGCCAGCAGCCAAGTAAAGGCGAGGAAGGCTAATGAAAAACTGTTTTTT. Translating it yields CASSQVKARKANEKLFF.

The V gene is TRBV21-1, the J gene TRBJ2-5; the table's TRBD2 call for D was not verified on the DNA. TRBV21-1 is deemed a pseudogene. The CDR3 extends over 14 amino acids. The CDR3, as DNA: TGTGCCAGCAGCATAGAGGGACTCCAAGAGACCCAGTACTTC. Residues: CASSIEGLQETQYF.